These 23 T cell receptor beta chains originate from one sample sequenced in a study of cytomegalovirus exposure and HLA in healthy donors. The repertoire was sequenced with immunoSEQ multiplex PCR; TCRdb's copy has only in-frame clones and lacks some. The data contain about 72,000 clones, approximately 94% of them singletons. Sequencing was carried out using PBMCs. These receptors all come from a woman aged 18-29 years in good health and CMV-seronegative.

This clone occurred once. The chain links TRBV27 to TRBJ2-3; 7 positions agree with TRBD1. Trimming removed 6 bases from V and 0 bases from J; junction bases left unmatched: 0. CDR1 is MNHEY, CDR2 SMNVEV, per germline (reference sequence). CDR3 length: 13 residues. CDR3 nucleotides: TGTGCCAGCAGCAGGGGGAGCACAGATACGCAGTATTTT. Translation gives CASSRGSTDTQYF.

The V and J genes are TRBV6-1 and TRBJ2-1, with D maybe TRBD1 (5 bases). The ends were cut back, 7 bases at V and 4 bases at J, with 17 bases in the middle. This CDR3 has 15 amino acids. The germline CDR1 and CDR2 sequences are MNHNS and SASEGT. The CDR3 reads CASILDVRVYNEQFF. The CDR3 DNA sequence: TGTGCCAGCATTTTAGACGTCAGGGTTTACAATGAGCAGTTCTTC.

This chain uses TRBV7-2 with TRBJ2-3, with 7 bases matching TRBD1. V lost 5 bases to trimming and J lost 1 base; unmatched junction nucleotides: 9. The germline V gene has CDR1 SGHTA and CDR2 FQGNSA. The CDR3 length is 16 residues. CDR3 amino acids: CASSPKGAIRTDTQYF. CDR3 sequence (DNA): TGTGCCAGCAGCCCGAAGGGGGCAATTCGCACAGATACGCAGTATTTT.

This clone occurred once. This chain uses TRBV4-1 with TRBJ2-2; D might be TRBD1 (6 bases). Trimming removed 8 bases at V and 4 bases at J, with 11 bases between. The germline gives CDR1 MGHRA, CDR2 YSYEKL. CDR3 length equals 13 residues. CDR3 amino acids: CASGIGGTGELFF. CDR3 DNA sequence: TGCGCCAGCGGTATAGGGGGCACCGGGGAGCTGTTTTTT.

This clone was counted a single time. The chain combines TRBV2 with TRBJ2-5; possibly TRBD2 for D (5 bases). Germline V gene data show CDR1 as SNHLY and CDR2 as FYNNEI. The CDR3 runs to 14 residues. V lost 4 bases and J lost 5, with 14 bases in between. CDR3 sequence: CASSGDRTGETQYF. CDR3 nucleotide sequence: TGTGCCAGCAGTGGCGATAGAACGGGGGAGACCCAGTACTTC.

This chain joins TRBV5-8 and TRBJ2-7, with TRBD2 matching over 8 bases. Germline V gene lookup returns CDR1 SGHTS and CDR2 YDEGEE. V trimming: 0 bases; J trimming: 2 bases; junction bases outside the gene matches: 7. CDR3 length: 16 amino acids. CDR3 residues: CASSLVVGTRAYEQYF. The CDR3 nucleotides are TGTGCCAGCAGCTTGGTTGTTGGGACTAGGGCCTACGAGCAGTACTTC.

CDR3 DNA sequence: TGTGCCAGCAGTCAACCGGGACAGGGGAAGCACGAGCAGTACTTC. Translating gives CASSQPGQGKHEQYF. The V call is TRBV2, the J call TRBJ2-7, with 10 nucleotides matching TRBD1. V lost 5 bases and J lost 5; bases outside the gene matches: 9. CDR3 size: 15 residues. Germline V gene lookup returns CDR1 SNHLY and CDR2 FYNNEI.

V gene TRBV28 combines with J gene TRBJ2-3; unclear D gene. Trimming pared 6 bases from V and 6 bases from J, leaving 22 bases between. Looked up from germline, CDR1 is MDHEN and CDR2 is SYDVKM. The CDR3 has 16 residues. The CDR3 DNA is TGTGCCAGCAGCTCAAACACTTGGGCAGGCCAGGATACGCAGTATTTT. Residues: CASSSNTWAGQDTQYF.

The chain recombines TRBV6-5 with TRBJ1-3, with D maybe TRBD1 (5 bases). The V end lost 2 bases, the J end lost 2 bases, and 10 bases lay between the germline ends. CDR3 length: 15 amino acids. Germline CDR1 is MNHEY and CDR2 is SVGAGI. The CDR3 protein is CASSYAWGAGNTIYF. In DNA, the CDR3 is TGTGCCAGCAGTTACGCCTGGGGGGCTGGAAACACCATATATTTT.

This sequence joins TRBV7-3 and TRBJ2-5; 11 positions agree with TRBD1. Germline V gene data show CDR1 as SGHTA and CDR2 as FQGTGA. CDR3 length: 13 residues. V trimming: 5 bases; J trimming: 4 bases; junction bases outside the gene matches: 0. CDR3 sequence (DNA): TGTGCCAGCAGCGGGACAGGGGGAGAGACCCAGTACTTC. It encodes CASSGTGGETQYF.

The chain joins TRBV29-1 to TRBJ1-2; D gene unclear. Trimming took off 0 bases at V and 0 bases at J, with 8 bases between the two ends. Germline values: CDR1 SQVTM, CDR2 ANQGSEA. CDR3 length: 14 residues. The CDR3 coding sequence is TGCAGCGTTGAAGACACCCGAGCTAACTATGGCTACACCTTC. This translates into CSVEDTRANYGYTF. Using reference TRBV29-1 and TRBJ1-2 for the parts outside the CDR3, the full variable domain is SAVISQKPSRDICQRGTSLTIQCQVDSQVTMMFWYRQQPGQSLTLIATANQGSEATYESGFVIDKFPISRPNLTFSTLTVSNMSPEDSSIYLCSVEDTRANYGYTFGSGTRLTVV.

J is TRBJ1-1 and V is TRBV5-6, with 8 bases lining up with TRBD1. The CDR3 contains 13 residues. Germline CDR1 is SGHDT and CDR2 is YYEEEE. V shed 4 bases and J 3 bases; nucleotides not matched to a gene: 2. CDR3 DNA sequence: TGTGCCAGCAGCGCGACAGGGGACACTGAAGCTTTCTTT. Translating it yields CASSATGDTEAFF.

CDR3 protein: CAWSKVGGIQETQYF. Written as DNA, the CDR3 is TGTGCCTGGAGTAAGGTTGGAGGGATCCAAGAGACCCAGTACTTC. The chain carries TRBV30 and TRBJ2-5, with D possibly matching TRBD2 (6 bases). Germline values: CDR1 GTSNPN, CDR2 SVGIG (reference sequence). The CDR3 loop spans 15 amino acids. The V gene lost 2 bases and the J gene lost 1 base, with 14 bases spanning the gap.

The CDR3 spells CASSSPLGPGLFF. The CDR3 region has the DNA TGTGCCAGCAGTTCCCCCCTGGGCCCGGGGTTGTTTTTT. The chain uses TRBV28 and TRBJ1-4, with D unresolved. The CDR3 has 13 amino acids. The germline V gene has CDR1 MDHEN and CDR2 SYDVKM. The V end was cut by 4 bases, the J end by 15 bases, with 18 bases between.

The rearrangement uses TRBV5-1 and TRBJ2-7; D gene unclear. V gave up 0 bases and J gave up 2 bases, with 21 bases separating them. This CDR3 comprises 18 residues. The germline CDR1 and CDR2 sequences are SGHRS and YFSETQ. CDR3 sequence reads: CASSLAVRFSSATYEQYF. CDR3 DNA: TGCGCCAGCAGCTTGGCGGTCAGGTTTTCATCTGCCACCTACGAGCAGTACTTC.

This chain links TRBV18 with TRBJ1-4; D is uncertain. V lost 2 bases and J 0 bases, leaving 16 bases between the germline ends. The CDR3 has 18 residues. In germline, CDR1 is KGHSH, CDR2 LQKENI. CDR3: CASSPSVMQASTNEKLFF. Written as DNA, the CDR3 is TGTGCCAGCTCACCATCGGTAATGCAGGCCTCAACTAATGAAAAACTGTTTTTT.

This sequence joins TRBV11-2 and TRBJ1-6; weak D call: TRBD1 (5 bases). Germline CDR1 SGHAT, CDR2 FQNNGV. Trimming left V 7 bases short and J 5 bases short, with 24 bases between. CDR3 length: 18 residues. This chain's CDR3 is CASNKTYGAPENNSPLHF. The CDR3, as DNA: TGTGCCAGCAACAAGACCTATGGGGCGCCGGAGAATAATTCACCCCTCCACTTT.

The CDR3 DNA reads TGTGCCAGCAGCCCTAGTGTTAGCGGGGAGCTGTTTTTT. Amino acids: CASSPSVSGELFF. This sequence joins TRBV9 and TRBJ2-2; no clear D gene. The CDR3 extends over 13 amino acids. The V gene's germline CDR1 is SGDLS and CDR2 YYNGEE. V shed 4 bases and J shed 7 bases, with 11 bases lying between them.

The CDR3 bases are TGTGCCAGTAGCGACAGGGGGCTTTCTGAAGCTTTCTTT. This sequence encodes CASSDRGLSEAFF. V and J are TRBV19 and TRBJ1-1; 10 bases are shared with TRBD1. This CDR3 is built from 13 residues. Per the germline V gene, CDR1 is LNHDA and CDR2 is SQIVND (reference sequence). The V and J ends lost 6 bases and 6 bases, in that order; junction bases with no gene match: 4.

The J gene is TRBJ2-1, the V gene TRBV16; 10 nucleotides match TRBD1. The CDR3 runs to 14 residues. Losses at the gene ends were 0 bases for V and 12 bases for J; bases not matched to a gene: 5. Germline-derived CDR1 and CDR2 are KGHSY and FQNENV. CDR3 in DNA: TGTGCCAGCAGCCAATCGAGAGGGGACAGGGGGCAGTTCTTC. Its translation is CASSQSRGDRGQFF. The full variable domain, with the rest looked up from reference TRBV16 and TRBJ2-1, is GEEVAQTPKHLVRGEGQKAKLYCAPIKGHSYVFWYQQVLKNEFKFLISFQNENVFDETGMPKERFSAKCLPNSPCSLEIQATKLEDSAVYFCASSQSRGDRGQFFGPGTRLTVL.

The genes are TRBV9 and TRBJ2-1, with 12 bases identical to TRBD2. The CDR3 is 15 amino acids. Germline V gene sequence: CDR1 SGDLS, CDR2 YYNGEE. The ends lost 6 bases at V and 5 bases at J; junction bases unmatched: 6. The CDR3 coding sequence is TGTGCCAGCACCCGACTAGCGGGGGTGAACAATGAGCAGTTCTTC. Its translation: CASTRLAGVNNEQFF.

A single count supports this clone. This rearrangement joins TRBV4-3 to TRBJ2-7; 14 nucleotides agree with TRBD2. The J segment lost 0 bases and the V segment lost 1 base, leaving 5 bases of the junction unmatched. This CDR3 has 18 residues. Germline V gene data show CDR1 as LGHNA and CDR2 as YSLEER. CDR3 nucleotides: TGCGCCAGCAGCCAAGTAGGGACTAGCGGGGGCATCTCCTACGAGCAGTACTTC. Translating it yields CASSQVGTSGGISYEQYF.

The V gene is TRBV15, the J gene TRBJ2-7, with D possibly TRBD2 on 6 matching bases. The germline CDR1 and CDR2 sequences are LNHNV and YYDKDF (reference sequence). This CDR3 contains 14 residues. The V and J ends lost 8 bases and 2 bases respectively, with 16 bases between them. The CDR3 DNA sequence: TGTGCCACCGGCCAGGGCGGGGAACCCTACGAGCAGTACTTC. Translating it yields CATGQGGEPYEQYF.